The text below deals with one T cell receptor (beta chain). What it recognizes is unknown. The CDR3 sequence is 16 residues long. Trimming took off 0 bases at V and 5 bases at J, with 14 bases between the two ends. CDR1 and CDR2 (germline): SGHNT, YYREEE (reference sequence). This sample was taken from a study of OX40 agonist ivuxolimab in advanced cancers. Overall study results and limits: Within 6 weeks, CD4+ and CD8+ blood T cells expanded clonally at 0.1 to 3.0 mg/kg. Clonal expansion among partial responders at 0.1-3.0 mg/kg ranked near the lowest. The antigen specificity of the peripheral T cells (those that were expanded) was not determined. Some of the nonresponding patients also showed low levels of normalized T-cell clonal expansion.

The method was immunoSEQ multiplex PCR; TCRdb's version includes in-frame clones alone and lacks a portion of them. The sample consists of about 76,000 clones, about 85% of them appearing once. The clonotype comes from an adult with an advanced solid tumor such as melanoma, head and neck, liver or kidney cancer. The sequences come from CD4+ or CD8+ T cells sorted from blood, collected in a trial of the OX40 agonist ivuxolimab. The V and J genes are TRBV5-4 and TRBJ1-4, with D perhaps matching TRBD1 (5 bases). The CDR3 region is CASSLGPQDINEKLFF. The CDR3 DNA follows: TGTGCCAGCAGCTTGGGGCCGCAGGACATAAATGAAAAACTGTTTTTT.